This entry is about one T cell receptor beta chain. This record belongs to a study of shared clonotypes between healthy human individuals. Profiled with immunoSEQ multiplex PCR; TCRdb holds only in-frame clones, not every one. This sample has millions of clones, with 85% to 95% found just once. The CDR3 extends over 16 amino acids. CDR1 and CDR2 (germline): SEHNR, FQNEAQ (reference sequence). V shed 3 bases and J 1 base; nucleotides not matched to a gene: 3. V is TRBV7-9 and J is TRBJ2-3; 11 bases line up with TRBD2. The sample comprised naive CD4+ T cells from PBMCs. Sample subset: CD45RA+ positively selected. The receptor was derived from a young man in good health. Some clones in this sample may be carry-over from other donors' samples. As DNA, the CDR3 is TGTGCCAGCAGCTTCCCGACTAGCGGGGGCACAGATACGCAGTATTTT. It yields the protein CASSFPTSGGTDTQYF.